This entry lists 31 T cell receptor beta chains sequenced from one sample in a study of Tregs in tolerant kidney transplant recipients. Assay: immunoSEQ multiplex PCR; the TCRdb copy retains only in-frame clones and omits some. The repertoire table contains 30,000 or so clones. The sample in question was CD8+ T cells from blood, obtained before the transplant. The receptors originated from a human donor who received a combined kidney and bone marrow transplant.

With regard to this clone: The read is 3 residues too short to cover the CDR3 end, so that end is filled in from the germline J gene. The chain has TRBV7-6 and TRBJ2-2, with TRBD2 matching 9 bases. V gave up 2 bases and J gave up 6 bases; unmatched junction bases: 7. Germline V gene lookup returns CDR1 SGHVS and CDR2 FNYEAQ. The CDR3 runs 16 residues. The CDR3 bases that were read are TGTGCCAGCAGCTTACGGCGGGAGGGCCCTTCCGGGGAG. It yields the protein CASSLRREGPSGE. From start to end, the CDR3 is CASSLRREGPSGELFF.

Of note for this clone: The read is 3 residues too short to cover the CDR3 end, so that end is filled in from the germline J gene. V gene TRBV30 combines with J gene TRBJ2-7, with TRBD1 as a possible D gene (5 bases). The CDR3 consists of 12 residues. Per germline, CDR1 GTSNPN and CDR2 SVGIG (reference sequence). The ends were cut back, 2 bases at V and 6 bases at J, with 11 bases in the middle. Incomplete CDR3 DNA: TGTGCCTGGAGTCTAGGGGTCCCCGAG. Translating it yields CAWSLGVPE. The CDR3 as a whole reads CAWSLGVPEQYF. The entire variable domain, with the rest obtained from reference TRBV30 and TRBJ2-7, is as follows: SQTIHQWPATLVQPVGSPLSLECTVEGTSNPNLYWYRQAAGRGLQLLFYSVGIGQISSEVPQNLSASRPQDRQFILSSKKLLLSDSGFYLCAWSLGVPEQYFGPGTRLTVT.

With regard to this clone: The read is 3 residues too short to cover the CDR3 end, so that end is filled in from the germline J gene. V and J are TRBV6-2 or TRBV6-3 and TRBJ2-7, with 11 bases identical to TRBD2. The CDR3 contains 14 residues. The germline V gene has CDR1 MNHEY and CDR2 SVGEGT. The trim removed 6 bases at V and 3 bases at J, leaving 4 bases unmatched. CDR3 region: CASRGTSGGYEQYF. The part of the CDR3 DNA that was read is TGTGCCAGCAGAGGCACTAGCGGGGGCTACGAG.

Turning to this clone: Read data end 3 residues before the CDR3 end; the end is taken from the germline J gene. The chain has TRBV6-2 or TRBV6-3 and TRBJ2-1; D is uncertain. V was shortened by 5 bases and J by 2 bases, with 10 bases between the two germline ends. CDR1 and CDR2 (germline): MNHEY, SVGEGT. This CDR3 is built from 14 residues. Partial CDR3 DNA: TGTGCCAGCAGTGTAGCTGGAGCCTACAATGAG. It yields the protein CASSVAGAYNE. Given in full, the CDR3 is CASSVAGAYNEQFF.

A note on this clone: The read terminates 3 residues ahead of where the CDR3 ends, so the germline J gene completes it. This chain uses TRBV20-1 with TRBJ1-4; D call uncertain. The V end lost 0 bases, the J end lost 2 bases, and 19 bases lay between the germline ends. CDR1 and CDR2 (germline): DFQATT, SNEGSKA (reference sequence). The CDR3 spans 18 residues. This CDR3 reads CSARDPLGRARTNEKLFF. The sequenced part of the CDR3 DNA is TGCAGTGCTAGAGACCCCTTGGGTAGGGCGAGGACTAATGAAAAA.

Remarks on this clone: The read is 3 residues too short to cover the CDR3 end, so that end is filled in from the germline J gene. This chain connects TRBV2 to TRBJ2-1; D is possibly TRBD1 or TRBD2 (5 bases each). CDR1 and CDR2 (germline): SNHLY, FYNNEI. V lost 8 bases, J lost 4 bases, and 12 bases lay in between. CDR3 length: 13 amino acids. The chain's CDR3 is CASDRGFYNEQFF. The part of the CDR3 DNA that was read is TGTGCCAGCGACAGAGGGTTTTACAATGAG. The full variable domain, rest sourced from reference TRBV2 and TRBJ2-1, is EPEVTQTPSHQVTQMGQEVILRCVPISNHLYFYWYRQILGQKVEFLVSFYNNEISEKSEIFDDQFSVERPDGSNFTLKIRSTKLEDSAMYFCASDRGFYNEQFFGPGTRLTVL.

Points on this clone: The CDR3 extends 3 residues past the end of the read, so its final part is completed from the germline J gene. The chain combines TRBV30 with TRBJ2-3; D uncertain. Germline V CDR1 and CDR2: GTSNPN, SVGIG (reference sequence). The V end lost 7 bases, the J end lost 5 bases, and 7 bases lay between the germline ends. The CDR3 contains 10 residues. The CDR3 loop reads CALQRDTQYF. The CDR3 bases that were read are TGTGCCTTGCAGAGAGATACG.

Remarks on this clone: The CDR3 extends 3 residues past the end of the read, so its final part is completed from the germline J gene. V usage is TRBV19 and J usage is TRBJ2-1, with D maybe TRBD1 (6 bases). V lost 2 bases to trimming and J lost 8 bases, with 16 bases between them. The CDR3 sequence is 15 residues long. Looked up from germline, CDR1 is LNHDA and CDR2 is SQIVND (reference sequence). The CDR3 bases that were read are TGTGCCAGTAGTATACCGGACAACAGGGTTGATGAG. Its translation: CASSIPDNRVDE. The whole CDR3 protein is CASSIPDNRVDEQFF.

Comment on this clone: The read ends 3 residues early relative to the CDR3; the germline J gene fills the gap. The chain recombines TRBV30 with TRBJ1-6, with TRBD1 identical over 10 bases. The junction had 0 bases not matched to a gene; V was cut back by 1 base and J by 6 bases. Per germline, CDR1 GTSNPN and CDR2 SVGIG (reference sequence). This CDR3 region has 14 residues. The CDR3 protein is CAWSGTGGNSPLHF. The DNA read from the CDR3 is TGTGCCTGGAGTGGGACAGGGGGTAATTCACCC. Looking up the rest from reference TRBV30 and TRBJ1-6 gives the full variable domain: SQTIHQWPATLVQPVGSPLSLECTVEGTSNPNLYWYRQAAGRGLQLLFYSVGIGQISSEVPQNLSASRPQDRQFILSSKKLLLSDSGFYLCAWSGTGGNSPLHFGNGTRLTVT.

The DNA read from the CDR3 is TGTGCCAGCGCGAATATAAACCCTGAG. As protein: CASANINPE. The entire CDR3 protein reads CASANINPEQFF. The chain couples TRBV7-6 to TRBJ2-1; no clear D gene. The read ends 3 residues before the CDR3 terminus; that terminus is restored from the germline J gene. V dropped 8 bases and J dropped 9 bases, with 14 bases sitting between them. The CDR3 runs to 12 residues. Per germline, CDR1 SGHVS and CDR2 FNYEAQ.

CDR3 bases read: TGTGCCAGCAGTGAAAGGTTACTAGCGGGAATCCAAGAGACC. Translated: CASSERLLAGIQET. The whole CDR3 protein is CASSERLLAGIQETQYF. The V call is TRBV6-1, the J call TRBJ2-5; 10 bases are a match to TRBD2. Sequencing ends 3 residues short of the CDR3 end; the germline J gene provides the rest. Per germline, CDR1 MNHNS and CDR2 SASEGT. The CDR3 has 17 residues. V lost 2 bases and J lost 1; bases outside the gene matches: 7.

On this clone itself: The DNA ends 3 residues before the CDR3 does, and the rest of the CDR3 is filled in from the germline J gene. V gene TRBV5-4 combines with J gene TRBJ1-2; maybe TRBD1 (6 bases). The CDR3 is 11 residues long. The V gene's germline CDR1 is SGHNT and CDR2 YYREEE (reference sequence). The V end lost 6 bases, the J end lost 6 bases, and 9 bases lay between the germline ends. This CDR3 reads CASNSGDGYTF. The sequenced part of the CDR3 DNA is TGTGCCAGCAACTCAGGGGATGGC. Full variable domain (outside the CDR3, taken from reference TRBV5-4 and TRBJ1-2): ETGVTQSPTHLIKTRGQQVTLRCSSQSGHNTVSWYQQALGQGPQFIFQYYREEENGRGNFPPRFSGLQFPNYSSELNVNALELDDSALYLCASNSGDGYTFGSGTRLTVV.

Regarding this clone: The CDR3 end lies 3 residues beyond the end of the read and is filled in from the germline J gene. The V and J genes are TRBV19 and TRBJ1-2; tentative D call: TRBD1 (5 bases). The CDR3 is 13 residues long. Trimming removed 6 bases at V and 3 bases at J, with 11 bases between. The V gene's germline CDR1 is LNHDA and CDR2 SQIVND (reference sequence). The CDR3 loop is CASRSSGDYGYTF. CDR3 DNA (partial): TGTGCCAGTAGATCGTCGGGGGACTATGGC.

As for this clone: The read is 3 residues too short to cover the CDR3 end, so that end is filled in from the germline J gene. The chain couples TRBV6-1 to TRBJ2-1; D gene unclear. The CDR3 is 15 residues long. Germline CDR1 reads MNHNS; CDR2 reads SASEGT. The V end lost 2 bases, the J end lost 2 bases, and 10 bases lay between the germline ends. CDR3: CASSELEQAYNEQFF. The part of the CDR3 DNA that was read is TGTGCCAGCAGTGAACTTGAGCAGGCCTACAATGAG.

A note on this clone: The CDR3 end falls 3 residues outside the read, so it is completed with the germline J gene. The chain is built from TRBV2 and TRBJ2-2; no firm D call. This CDR3 contains 13 residues. CDR1 SNHLY and CDR2 FYNNEI come from the germline V gene. Trimming took off 6 bases at V and 4 bases at J, with 9 bases between the two ends. The chain's CDR3 is CASSFTSTGELFF. Incomplete CDR3 DNA: TGTGCCAGCAGCTTTACATCCACCGGGGAG.

Worth noting for this clone: The DNA ends 3 residues before the CDR3 does, and the rest of the CDR3 is filled in from the germline J gene. The chain links TRBV20-1 to TRBJ2-7; D gene ambiguous. V was pared by 3 bases and J by 1 base, with 7 bases between. The CDR3 has 12 amino acids. Germline V gene sequence: CDR1 DFQATT, CDR2 SNEGSKA (reference sequence). The sequenced CDR3 bases are TGCAGTGCTAGGAGTCAGTCCTACGAG. It codes for CSARSQSYE. The whole CDR3 sequence reads CSARSQSYEQYF.

As regards this clone: The read terminates 3 residues ahead of where the CDR3 ends, so the germline J gene completes it. The chain joins TRBV7-9 to TRBJ2-1, with 14 bases identical to TRBD2. The J segment lost 8 bases and the V segment lost 10 bases, leaving 4 bases of the junction unmatched. This CDR3 has 13 residues. CDR1 is SEHNR, CDR2 FQNEAQ, per germline (reference sequence). The CDR3 loop is CATGTSGRHEQFF. CDR3 DNA (partial): TGTGCCACCGGGACTAGCGGGAGACATGAG.

To note about this clone: Coverage ceases 3 residues before the CDR3 finishes, and the germline J gene fills in the end. The chain recombines TRBV28 with TRBJ2-7, with D possibly matching TRBD2 (5 bases). The CDR3 extends over 14 amino acids. V was shortened by 6 bases and J by 3 bases, with 15 bases between the two germline ends. Germline CDR1 MDHEN, CDR2 SYDVKM. The sequenced CDR3 bases are TGTGCCAGCAGCCCCCAGCGGAGAGACTACGAG. It translates to CASSPQRRDYE. The full CDR3 sequence reads CASSPQRRDYEQYF.

Comments on this clone: The CDR3 end is not reached by the read, which stops 3 residues before it; the germline J gene fills it in. V is TRBV29-1 and J is TRBJ2-7, with D perhaps TRBD2 (6 bases). With 7 bases removed from V and 0 bases from J, the gap between germline ends came to 10 bases. Germline CDR1 reads SQVTM; CDR2 reads ANQGSEA. CDR3 size: 12 residues. CDR3 region: CSGGDASYEQYF. The CDR3 bases that were read are TGCAGCGGCGGGGACGCCTCCTACGAG.

For this clone: The read ends 3 residues shy of where the CDR3 ends; the end is completed using the germline J gene. The chain is built from TRBV20-1 and TRBJ2-1; 11 nucleotides match TRBD2. V was pared by 3 bases and J by 8 bases, with 6 bases of the junction left unmatched. The length of the CDR3 is 14 residues. Germline values: CDR1 DFQATT, CDR2 SNEGSKA (reference sequence). Partial CDR3 DNA: TGCAGTGCTAGCCTAGCGGGAGGTTCCCATGAG. It yields the protein CSASLAGGSHE. The whole CDR3 is CSASLAGGSHEQFF.

On this clone itself: The CDR3 end lies 3 residues beyond the end of the read and is filled in from the germline J gene. The chain links TRBV7-8 to TRBJ2-7; D is ambiguous. The CDR3 is made up of 13 amino acids. Germline CDR1 reads SGHVS; CDR2 reads FQNEAQ. The V end was cut by 5 bases, the J end by 2 bases, with 10 bases between. The DNA read from the CDR3 is TGTGCCAGCAGCGAGTCAGACACCTACGAG. It translates to CASSESDTYE. In full, the CDR3 is CASSESDTYEQYF. The full variable domain, its missing parts supplied by reference TRBV7-8 and TRBJ2-7, is GAGVSQSPRYKVAKRGQDVALRCDPISGHVSLFWYQQALGQGPEFLTYFQNEAQLDKSGLPSDRFFAERPEGSVSTLKIQRTQQEDSAVYLCASSESDTYEQYFGPGTRLTVT.

Note on this clone: Coverage ceases 3 residues before the CDR3 finishes, and the germline J gene fills in the end. The chain employs TRBV4-2 and TRBJ2-1; 12 bases fit TRBD2. After removal of 4 bases from V and 4 bases from J, the junction contained 8 bases not matched to a gene. There are 17 residues in the CDR3. Per germline, CDR1 LGHNA and CDR2 YNFKEQ. The sequenced CDR3 bases are TGTGCCAGCAGCCCCGGACTAGCGGGGCAGATTTACAATGAG. Protein sequence: CASSPGLAGQIYNE. The full-length CDR3 reads as CASSPGLAGQIYNEQFF.

In the case of this clone: The read terminates 3 residues ahead of where the CDR3 ends, so the germline J gene completes it. The rearrangement links TRBV4-1 to TRBJ2-1; TRBD2 matches 9 bases. Germline CDR1 and CDR2: MGHRA and YSYEKL. Trimming cost V 3 bases and J 9 bases; bases outside gene matches: 6. The CDR3 loop spans 14 amino acids. The CDR3 is CASSHFAGGSEQFF. The DNA read from the CDR3 is TGCGCCAGCAGCCATTTTGCGGGAGGGAGTGAG.

With regard to this clone: The CDR3 goes on 3 residues after the read ends, and that part is filled in from the germline J gene. The rearrangement uses TRBV5-1 and TRBJ2-1; tentative D call: TRBD1 (5 bases). CDR1 is SGHRS, CDR2 YFSETQ, per germline. Trimming removed 4 bases from V and 3 bases from J, with 20 bases in between. The CDR3 has 17 amino acids. Here the CDR3 reads CASSPLGGAGIYNEQFF. Partial CDR3 DNA: TGCGCCAGCAGCCCCCTGGGTGGGGCAGGGATCTACAATGAG.

This clone is labeled medium-sized based on frequency. Read coverage stops 3 residues before the CDR3 terminus; the germline J gene supplies the remainder. This chain joins TRBV6-1 and TRBJ1-4, with TRBD1 matching 10 bases. Germline trimming cut 1 base from V and 7 bases from J; bases unmatched to any gene: 0. The CDR3 covers 14 residues. Germline-derived CDR1 and CDR2 are MNHNS and SASEGT. The sequenced CDR3 bases are TGTGCCAGCAGTGAAGGGACAGGGGGTGAAAAA. It specifies CASSEGTGGEK. The entire CDR3 is CASSEGTGGEKLFF.

About this clone itself: The read gets to within 3 residues of the CDR3 end, and the germline J gene fills in the rest. The genes are TRBV5-1 and TRBJ2-7; D is ambiguous. Germline V gene data show CDR1 as SGHRS and CDR2 as YFSETQ. The CDR3 is made up of 13 amino acids. Trimming removed 2 bases from V and 0 bases from J, with 6 bases in between. CDR3 sequence: CASSFSVSYEQYF. The DNA read from the CDR3 is TGCGCCAGCAGCTTTTCAGTCTCCTACGAG.

The CDR3 DNA, read in part, is TGCAGTGCTAGAGCGGTGGGGGTAGCGGCCGAGGTCGGGGAG. This gives the protein CSARAVGVAAEVGE. The whole CDR3 sequence reads CSARAVGVAAEVGELFF. The chain has TRBV20-1 and TRBJ2-2; possibly TRBD2 for D (6 bases). The observed sequence ends 3 residues before the CDR3 terminus, with the missing tail filled in from the germline J gene. This CDR3 region has 17 residues. The ends were cut back, 1 base at V and 7 bases at J, with 22 bases in the middle. Looked up from germline, CDR1 is DFQATT and CDR2 is SNEGSKA (reference sequence).

The CDR3 spells CASSLGTGNSGQPQHF. CDR3 bases read: TGTGCCAGCAGCTTAGGGACAGGCAATAGCGGGCAGCCC. The J gene is TRBJ1-5, the V gene TRBV7-3, with TRBD1 matching over 8 bases. The read ends 3 residues shy of where the CDR3 ends; the end is completed using the germline J gene. Germline values: CDR1 SGHTA, CDR2 FQGTGA. There are 16 residues in the CDR3. The junction had 10 bases not matched to a gene; V was cut back by 2 bases and J by 7 bases.

Here the CDR3 reads CSALGETSGNNEQFF. The covered CDR3 bases are TGCAGTGCCCTAGGGGAGACTAGCGGAAACAATGAG. The chain is built from TRBV20-1 and TRBJ2-1; 9 bases fit TRBD2. The CDR3 extends 3 residues past the end of the read, so its final part is completed from the germline J gene. The CDR3 sequence is 15 residues long. Trimming cost V 6 bases and J 5 bases; bases outside gene matches: 11. CDR1 and CDR2 from the germline V gene are DFQATT and SNEGSKA (reference sequence).

Worth noting for this clone: The DNA ends 3 residues before the CDR3 does, and the rest of the CDR3 is filled in from the germline J gene. This chain uses TRBV19 with TRBJ2-1; tentatively, D is TRBD2 (5 bases). The germline V gene encodes CDR1 LNHDA and CDR2 SQIVND (reference sequence). V was shortened by 3 bases and J by 0 bases, with 12 bases between the two germline ends. The CDR3 has 16 amino acids. The CDR3 reads CASSIWSGGSYNEQFF. The CDR3 bases that were read are TGTGCCAGTAGTATCTGGAGCGGAGGCTCCTACAATGAG. The full variable domain, in which reference TRBV19 and TRBJ2-1 provide the parts outside the CDR3, is DGGITQSPKYLFRKEGQNVTLSCEQNLNHDAMYWYRQDPGQGLRLIYYSQIVNDFQKGDIAEGYSVSREKKESFPLTVTSAQKNPTAFYLCASSIWSGGSYNEQFFGPGTRLTVL.

Turning to this clone: Read sequence stops 3 residues before the CDR3 end, and the germline J gene provides the missing end. The J gene is TRBJ2-1, the V gene TRBV7-8; 7 nucleotides agree with TRBD1. Germline V gene lookup returns CDR1 SGHVS and CDR2 FQNEAQ. V lost 4 bases, J lost 5 bases, and 14 bases stayed unmatched. CDR3 length: 17 amino acids. CDR3 residues: CASSSLSGTVADNEQFF. The CDR3 bases that were read are TGTGCCAGCAGCTCCCTCTCCGGGACAGTAGCCGACAATGAG.